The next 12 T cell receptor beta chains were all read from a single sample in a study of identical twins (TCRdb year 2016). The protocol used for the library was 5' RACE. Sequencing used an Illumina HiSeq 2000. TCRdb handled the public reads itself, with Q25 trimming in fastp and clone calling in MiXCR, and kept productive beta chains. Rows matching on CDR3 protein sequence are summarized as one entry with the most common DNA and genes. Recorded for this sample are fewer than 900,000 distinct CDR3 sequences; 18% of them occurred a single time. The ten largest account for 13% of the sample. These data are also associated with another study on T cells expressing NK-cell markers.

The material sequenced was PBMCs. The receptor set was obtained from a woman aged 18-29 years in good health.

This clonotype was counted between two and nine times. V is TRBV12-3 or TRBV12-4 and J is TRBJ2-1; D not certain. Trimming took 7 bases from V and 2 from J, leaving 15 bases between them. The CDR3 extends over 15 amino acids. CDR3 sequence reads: CASTSRATPYNEQFF. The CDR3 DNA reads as TGTGCCAGCACCTCCAGAGCGACCCCCTACAATGAGCAGTTCTTC.

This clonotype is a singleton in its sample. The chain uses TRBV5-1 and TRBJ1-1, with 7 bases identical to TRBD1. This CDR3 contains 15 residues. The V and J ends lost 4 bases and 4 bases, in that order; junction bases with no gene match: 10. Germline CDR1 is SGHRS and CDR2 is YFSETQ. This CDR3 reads CASSTGTVKSTEAFF. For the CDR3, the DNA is TGCGCCAGCAGCACAGGGACAGTCAAGTCCACTGAAGCTTTCTTT. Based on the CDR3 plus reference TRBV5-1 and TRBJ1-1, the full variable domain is KAGVTQTPRYLIKTRGQQVTLSCSPISGHRSVSWYQQTPGQGLQFLFEYFSETQRNKGNFPGRFSGRQFSNSRSEMNVSTLELGDSALYLCASSTGTVKSTEAFFGQGTRLTVV.

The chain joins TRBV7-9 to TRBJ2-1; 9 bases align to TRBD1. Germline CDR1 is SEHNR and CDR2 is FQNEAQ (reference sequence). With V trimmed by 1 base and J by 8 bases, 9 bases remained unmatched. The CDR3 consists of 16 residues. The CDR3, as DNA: TGTGCCAGCAGCTTAGAGAGCCGGGACAGGGTGGATGAGCAGTTCTTC. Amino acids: CASSLESRDRVDEQFF.

The CDR3 sequence is CASSPRPPIAGGTDTQYF. CDR3 DNA sequence: TGTGCCAGCAGCCCCCGGCCCCCAATAGCGGGGGGCACAGATACGCAGTATTTT. The chain uses TRBV12-3 or TRBV12-4 and TRBJ2-3; 9 bases are shared with TRBD2. Germline trimming cut 6 bases from V and 1 base from J; bases unmatched to any gene: 14. This CDR3 spans 18 amino acids.

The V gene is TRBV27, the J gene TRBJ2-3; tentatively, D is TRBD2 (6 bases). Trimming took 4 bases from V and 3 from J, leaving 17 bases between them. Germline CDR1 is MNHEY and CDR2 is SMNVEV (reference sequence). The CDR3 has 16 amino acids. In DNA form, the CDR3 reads TGTGCCAGCAGTTCGAGCCACGGGGAGGTGACAGATACGCAGTATTTT. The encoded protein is CASSSSHGEVTDTQYF.

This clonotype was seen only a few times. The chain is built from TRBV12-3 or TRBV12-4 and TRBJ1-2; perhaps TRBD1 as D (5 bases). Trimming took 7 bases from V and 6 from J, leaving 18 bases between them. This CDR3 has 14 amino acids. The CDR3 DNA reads TGTGCCAGCACCCGGGCTTACCAGGGAGATGGCTACACCTTC. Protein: CASTRAYQGDGYTF.

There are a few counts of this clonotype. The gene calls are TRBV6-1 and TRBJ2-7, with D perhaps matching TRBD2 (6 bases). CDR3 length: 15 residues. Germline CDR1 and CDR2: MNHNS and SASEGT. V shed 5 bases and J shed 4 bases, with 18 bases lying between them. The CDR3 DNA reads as TGTGCCAGCAGTCTCTCAGAGGAGCGGGCATACGAGCAGTACTTC. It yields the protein CASSLSEERAYEQYF.

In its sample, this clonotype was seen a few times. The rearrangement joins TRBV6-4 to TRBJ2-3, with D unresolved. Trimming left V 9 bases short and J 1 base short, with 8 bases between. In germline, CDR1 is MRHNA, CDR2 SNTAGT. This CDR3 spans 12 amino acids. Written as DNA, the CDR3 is TGTGCCAGTGACGGATGCACAGATACGCAGTATTTT. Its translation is CASDGCTDTQYF.

Here the CDR3 reads CSVCSTTDTQYF. Here the CDR3 DNA reads TGCAGCGTTTGTAGCACTACAGATACGCAGTATTTT. The V and J genes are TRBV29-1 and TRBJ2-3, with D unresolved. The CDR3 contains 12 residues. Germline loops: CDR1 SQVTM, CDR2 ANQGSEA. V lost 5 bases, J lost 3 bases, and 9 bases lay in between.

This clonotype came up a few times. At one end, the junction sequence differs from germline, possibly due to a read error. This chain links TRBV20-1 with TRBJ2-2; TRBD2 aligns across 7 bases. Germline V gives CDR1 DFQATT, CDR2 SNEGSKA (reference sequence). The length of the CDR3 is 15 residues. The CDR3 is CSARETSRNTGELFF. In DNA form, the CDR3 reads TGCAGTGCTCGAGAGACTAGCCGAAACACCGGGGAGCTGTTTTTT.

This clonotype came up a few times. The CDR3 sequence is CASSVDLRGREAFF. CDR3 coding DNA: TGCGCCAGCAGCGTCGACCTCAGGGGCCGCGAAGCTTTCTTT. The J gene is TRBJ1-1, the V gene TRBV5-1; tentatively, D is TRBD1 (6 bases). Germline CDR1 and CDR2: SGHRS and YFSETQ. V lost 4 bases and J lost 8, with 18 bases in between. The CDR3 totals 14 residues.

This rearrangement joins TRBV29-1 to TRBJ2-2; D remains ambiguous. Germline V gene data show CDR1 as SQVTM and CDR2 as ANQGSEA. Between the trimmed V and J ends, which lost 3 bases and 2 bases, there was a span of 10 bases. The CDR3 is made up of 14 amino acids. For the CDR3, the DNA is TGCAGCGTTGATCGCCTGGCTAACACCGGGGAGCTGTTTTTT. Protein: CSVDRLANTGELFF.